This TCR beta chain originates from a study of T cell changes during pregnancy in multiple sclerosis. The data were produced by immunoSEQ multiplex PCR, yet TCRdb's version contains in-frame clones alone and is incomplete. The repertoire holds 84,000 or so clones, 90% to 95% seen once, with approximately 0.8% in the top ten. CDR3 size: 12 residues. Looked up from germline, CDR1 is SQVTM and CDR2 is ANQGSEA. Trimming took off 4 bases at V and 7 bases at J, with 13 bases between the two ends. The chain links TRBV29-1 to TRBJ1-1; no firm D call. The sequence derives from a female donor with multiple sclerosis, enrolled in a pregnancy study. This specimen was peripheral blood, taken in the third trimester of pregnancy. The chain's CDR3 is CSVGHSGNEAFF. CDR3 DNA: TGCAGCGTTGGCCATTCGGGGAATGAAGCTTTCTTT.